This T cell receptor (beta chain) was obtained from a study of blood T cell repertoires in COVID-19. Clones were read by immunoSEQ multiplex PCR, and TCRdb kept only the in-frame ones, dropping some. This sample has 300,000 to 500,000 clones, with roughly 88% found just once. There are 14 residues in the CDR3. The V gene's germline CDR1 is GTSNPN and CDR2 SVGIG (reference sequence). The junction had 4 bases not matched to a gene; V was cut back by 7 bases and J by 3 bases. Clinical history as reported by participants underpinned cohort assignment. The sample comprised PBMCs or T cells enriched from blood (not recorded which). The chain joins TRBV30 to TRBJ2-1; 12 bases are a match to TRBD2. The sequence derives from a woman aged 25 to 45 with acute COVID-19. Here the CDR3 reads CAYRLAGDYNEQFF. CDR3 in DNA: TGTGCCTATCGACTAGCGGGGGACTACAATGAGCAGTTCTTC.